Described below is a single T cell receptor (beta chain) sequence and its context. This specimen belongs to a study of T cell changes during pregnancy in multiple sclerosis. CDR1 and CDR2 from the germline V gene are MNHNY and SVGAGI (reference sequence). The CDR3 loop spans 15 amino acids. The V and J ends lost 0 bases and 6 bases respectively, with 12 bases between them. Repertoires were generated with immunoSEQ multiplex PCR, while TCRdb's copy carries only in-frame clones and drops some. The data show about 36,000 clones, 85% to 95% seen once. This TCR came from a female donor with multiple sclerosis, enrolled in a pregnancy study. V is TRBV6-6 and J is TRBJ2-1; tentatively, D is TRBD2 (6 bases). Specimen: CD4+ T cells from peripheral blood mononuclear cells, collected in the first trimester of pregnancy. The CDR3 loop is CASSYSETRLNEQFF. CDR3 sequence (DNA): TGTGCCAGCAGTTACTCGGAGACTAGACTCAATGAGCAGTTCTTC.